In its sample, the clone carrying this T cell receptor beta chain was seen many times. These data belong to a study of regulatory T cells in long-lasting Graves disease. Described time point: newly diagnosed GD, antithyroid drugs for less than 3 months. Extracted PBMC RNA gave rise to the TCR library. The CDR3 contains 12 residues. Trimming removed 3 bases from V and 5 bases from J, with 7 bases in between. Germline CDR1 SGHAT, CDR2 FQNNGV. Researchers made TCR beta libraries by using iRepertoire HTBI primers and running Arm-PCR on CDR3 regions. Each CDR3 protein is one row after TCRdb ran MiXCR on the multiplex PCR reads. The sample lists a few hundred thousand distinct CDR3 sequences, over 9.5% occurring once. The data also belong to a second study, concerning T cells in Graves' hyperthyroidism and ophthalmopathy. This second study notes: Absent ophthalmopathy progression within 18 months defined stable Graves' hyperthyroidism. Patients aged 18 to 65 had newly diagnosed hyperthyroidism that had lasted under 2 months. HTBI primers were employed in a first-round RT-PCR of the TCR CDR3. In blood, most of the thyroid clonotypes expanded above 0.001 were also present.

This chain joins TRBV11-2 and TRBJ1-1; D ambiguous. This TCR derives from a young woman with Graves disease. The sequencing here drew on peripheral blood mononuclear cells (PBMCs), taken at new diagnosis, from a patient treated with antithyroid drugs. CDR3 nucleotide sequence: TGTGCCAGCAGCTTCTGGGGTACTGAAGCTTTCTTT. Its protein is CASSFWGTEAFF.